The clone carrying this T cell receptor beta chain was counted ten times or more. This entry comes from a study of neurological immune-mediated disorders. Between the trimmed V and J ends, which lost 1 base and 0 bases, there was a span of 9 bases. The germline V gene has CDR1 SGHTA and CDR2 FQGNSA. This CDR3 comprises 16 residues. TCRdb reanalysed the 5' RACE reads using MiXCR and keeps one entry per CDR3 protein. Of around 46,000 distinct CDR3 sequences in the sample, roughly a quarter were seen once. The sequence came from a woman in her sixties or seventies in good health. J is TRBJ2-2 and V is TRBV7-2, with D possibly being TRBD1 or TRBD2 (6 bases each). The sequenced sample was PBMCs. CDR3 loop: CASSLEGGSNTGELFF. In DNA form, the CDR3 reads TGTGCCAGCAGCTTAGAGGGGGGATCGAACACCGGGGAGCTGTTTTTT.